This entry lists 24 T cell receptor beta chains sequenced from one sample in a study of PD-L1 blockade in urothelial cancer. Assay: immunoSEQ multiplex PCR; the TCRdb copy retains only in-frame clones and omits some. Of around 63,000 clones detected, approximately 80% appear once; the ten largest clones hold around 5.7%. The time point denotes: pretreatment peripheral blood. The sequencing used PBMCs, collected around atezolizumab (anti-PD-L1) treatment. Receptors originate from a man between 65 and 85 years old with urothelial cancer.

V usage is TRBV5-6 and J usage is TRBJ1-3; the match to TRBD1 covers 8 bases. This CDR3 has 15 residues. CDR1 and CDR2 (germline): SGHDT, YYEEEE. The V and J ends lost 4 bases and 9 bases, in that order; junction bases with no gene match: 12. CDR3 sequence: CASSPAGTGGSTIYF. DNA for the CDR3: TGTGCCAGCAGCCCGGCTGGGACAGGTGGTAGCACCATATATTTT.

CDR3 in amino acids: CAISEGTSSYEQYF. CDR3 in DNA: TGTGCCATCAGTGAGGGGACATCTTCCTACGAGCAGTACTTC. V gene TRBV10-3 combines with J gene TRBJ2-7; a weak D match, TRBD1 (6 bases). Germline V gene sequence: CDR1 ENHRY, CDR2 SYGVKD. This CDR3 contains 14 residues. The V end was cut by 2 bases, the J end by 1 base, with 9 bases between.

This clone has a single count. The chain carries TRBV6-5 and TRBJ2-1; 10 nucleotides line up with TRBD1. Trimming cost V 4 bases and J 3 bases; bases outside gene matches: 0. CDR1 and CDR2 (germline): MNHEY, SVGAGI. The CDR3 extends over 14 amino acids. CDR3 region: CASSWTGGYNEQFF. CDR3 nucleotide sequence: TGTGCCAGCAGTTGGACAGGGGGCTACAATGAGCAGTTCTTC.

This rearrangement joins TRBV18 to TRBJ2-7; the D gene is possibly TRBD2 (6 bases). With 3 bases removed from V and 0 bases from J, the gap between germline ends came to 9 bases. The length of the CDR3 is 14 residues. Germline CDR1 reads KGHSH; CDR2 reads LQKENI. The chain's CDR3 is CASSPRESSYEQYF. CDR3 sequence (DNA): TGTGCCAGCTCACCTCGGGAGAGCTCCTACGAGCAGTACTTC.

The chain links TRBV6-6 to TRBJ1-1, with D maybe TRBD1 (6 bases). The CDR3 sequence is 14 residues long. Germline lookup yields CDR1 MNHNY and CDR2 SVGAGI (reference sequence). Deletions cut 4 bases from V and 1 base from J, with 10 bases between. CDR3: CASSSQGGNTEAFF. CDR3 nucleotides: TGTGCCAGCAGTTCCCAAGGGGGGAACACTGAAGCTTTCTTT.

This rearrangement joins TRBV7-2 to TRBJ2-5; tentative D call: TRBD2 (6 bases). The CDR3 extends over 13 amino acids. V was cut by 2 bases and J by 4 bases, with 8 bases left in between. The germline CDR1 and CDR2 sequences are SGHTA and FQGNSA. The CDR3 nucleotides are TGTGCCAGCAGCTTACTTAGCGGAGAGACCCAGTACTTC. This translates into CASSLLSGETQYF.

The chain links TRBV10-3 to TRBJ1-5; D gene unclear. The CDR3 consists of 14 residues. The V gene's germline CDR1 is ENHRY and CDR2 SYGVKD. The V and J ends lost 2 bases and 5 bases respectively, with 10 bases between them. The CDR3 DNA follows: TGTGCCATCAGTGAGCAGCGGAACGATCAGCCCCAGCATTTT. Amino acids: CAISEQRNDQPQHF.

Only one count was recorded for this clone. This chain uses TRBV29-1 with TRBJ2-7; 8 nucleotides line up with TRBD1. This CDR3 region has 12 residues. Losses at the gene ends were 6 bases for V and 7 bases for J; bases not matched to a gene: 8. Germline loops: CDR1 SQVTM, CDR2 ANQGSEA. CDR3 in amino acids: CSVIRGRGEQYF. As DNA, the CDR3 is TGCAGCGTCATCAGGGGGCGCGGAGAGCAGTACTTC.

The V and J genes are TRBV16 and TRBJ1-1; 8 nucleotides line up with TRBD1. The V and J ends lost 4 bases and 0 bases, in that order; junction bases with no gene match: 7. The CDR3 is 16 amino acids. Per the germline V gene, CDR1 is KGHSY and CDR2 is FQNENV. Here the CDR3 reads CASSPHRQGLNTEAFF. The CDR3 DNA reads TGTGCCAGCAGCCCCCATCGACAGGGGCTGAACACTGAAGCTTTCTTT.

The rearrangement uses TRBV2 and TRBJ2-1, with 8 bases identical to TRBD1. The CDR3 is 15 amino acids. Trimming at V came to 6 bases and at J to 2 bases, leaving 6 bases not matched to a gene. Looked up from germline, CDR1 is SNHLY and CDR2 is FYNNEI. This chain's CDR3 is CASSRGQGTYNEQFF. The CDR3 DNA reads TGTGCCAGCAGCCGCGGACAGGGAACCTACAATGAGCAGTTCTTC.

The J gene is TRBJ1-4, the V gene TRBV5-5, with D maybe TRBD1 (6 bases). Trimming stripped 3 bases from V and 6 bases from J, with 15 bases between. CDR1 and CDR2 (germline): SGHKS, YYEKEE (reference sequence). The CDR3 is 15 amino acids. The CDR3 is CASSYRLEGDEKLFF. The DNA for the CDR3 is TGTGCCAGCAGCTATCGGCTTGAGGGGGATGAAAAACTGTTTTTT.

V usage is TRBV28 and J usage is TRBJ1-1; perhaps TRBD1 as D (6 bases). The CDR3 runs to 14 residues. The ends were cut back, 5 bases at V and 1 base at J, with 11 bases in the middle. CDR1 MDHEN and CDR2 SYDVKM come from the germline V gene. The CDR3 DNA reads as TGTGCCAGCAGTCACGGGGGGGCGAACACTGAAGCTTTCTTT. This codes for CASSHGGANTEAFF.

The chain joins TRBV11-2 to TRBJ1-1; D is uncertain. This CDR3 region has 15 residues. V was shortened by 4 bases and J by 0 bases, with 12 bases between the two germline ends. CDR1 is SGHAT and CDR2 is FQNNGV in the germline V gene. CDR3 in DNA: TGTGCCAGCAGCTCCGGAGGACGGCTGAACACTGAAGCTTTCTTT. This codes for CASSSGGRLNTEAFF. The variable domain in full, with the rest retrieved from reference TRBV11-2 and TRBJ1-1, is EAGVAQSPRYKIIEKRQSVAFWCNPISGHATLYWYQQILGQGPKLLIQFQNNGVVDDSQLPKDRFSAERLKGVDSTLKIQPAKLEDSAVYLCASSSGGRLNTEAFFGQGTRLTVV.

The rearrangement uses TRBV7-2 and TRBJ2-1; 9 bases are a match to TRBD2. CDR3 length: 14 amino acids. With 5 bases clipped from V and 7 bases from J, the junction kept 6 bases outside the gene matches. The germline V gene encodes CDR1 SGHTA and CDR2 FQGNSA. The CDR3: CASSDRLAGNEQFF. In DNA form, the CDR3 reads TGTGCCAGCAGCGACCGGCTAGCGGGGAATGAGCAGTTCTTC.

The V call is TRBV7-9, the J call TRBJ2-7; the D is unclear. V was cut by 7 bases and J by 8 bases, with 6 bases left in between. The germline CDR1 and CDR2 sequences are SEHNR and FQNEAQ (reference sequence). The CDR3 runs to 9 residues. The CDR3 here is CASKSQQYF. The CDR3 DNA is TGTGCCAGCAAATCTCAGCAGTACTTC.

This clone was counted only a few times. V and J are TRBV11-3 and TRBJ1-5; D unresolved. V lost 2 bases, J lost 6 bases, and 11 bases lay in between. The length of the CDR3 is 14 residues. Germline values: CDR1 SGHNT, CDR2 YENEEA. The CDR3 DNA reads TGTGCCAGCAGCTTACCCGGGGAGGGTCAGCCCCAGCATTTT. This encodes CASSLPGEGQPQHF.

V gene TRBV12-2 combines with J gene TRBJ2-7; TRBD2, as called in the table, went unchecked against the DNA. TRBV12-2 is given as a pseudogene. This CDR3 spans 11 amino acids. The CDR3 bases are TGTGCAAGTCGCTTGCGGAACGAGCAGTACTTC. It specifies CASRLRNEQYF.

This chain links TRBV4-2 with TRBJ2-4, with 11 positions matching TRBD1. Germline V gives CDR1 LGHNA, CDR2 YNFKEQ. Germline trimming cut 3 bases from V and 1 base from J; bases unmatched to any gene: 2. CDR3 length: 16 amino acids. As DNA, the CDR3 is TGTGCCAGCAGCCATGGACAGGGGGCGGCCAAAAACATTCAGTACTTC. It is translated as CASSHGQGAAKNIQYF.

The V and J genes are TRBV6-1 and TRBJ2-7; TRBD1 matches at 11 bases. CDR3 length: 15 amino acids. The V segment lost 2 bases and the J segment 3 bases; nucleotides outside the gene matches: 3. Germline V CDR1 and CDR2: MNHNS, SASEGT. The CDR3 protein is CASSEQDRGHYEQYF. Here the CDR3 DNA reads TGTGCCAGCAGTGAACAGGACAGGGGGCACTACGAGCAGTACTTC.

This clone showed up just a few times. Here the CDR3 reads CAISEPLAGKAKNIQYF. DNA for the CDR3: TGTGCCATCAGCGAACCACTAGCGGGAAAAGCCAAAAACATTCAGTACTTC. The chain carries TRBV10-3 and TRBJ2-4, with 10 bases that match TRBD2. Germline V gene data show CDR1 as ENHRY and CDR2 as SYGVKD. The CDR3 sequence is 17 residues long. The trim removed 6 bases at V and 0 bases at J, leaving 8 bases unmatched.

The V and J genes are TRBV19 and TRBJ1-5, with D unresolved. The germline V gene encodes CDR1 LNHDA and CDR2 SQIVND (reference sequence). CDR3 size: 16 residues. Trimming stripped 5 bases from V and 1 base from J, with 15 bases between. The CDR3 nucleotides are TGTGCCAGTAGTCCCATAGGAGTTGGAAGCAATCAGCCCCAGCATTTT. It yields the protein CASSPIGVGSNQPQHF.

This clone was recorded once. V gene TRBV2 combines with J gene TRBJ2-5; maybe TRBD2 (6 bases). V lost 8 bases and J 0 bases, leaving 13 bases between the germline ends. Germline V gene lookup returns CDR1 SNHLY and CDR2 FYNNEI. The CDR3 totals 14 residues. The CDR3 here is CASETAGNQETQYF. Here the CDR3 DNA reads TGTGCCAGCGAAACTGCGGGGAACCAAGAGACCCAGTACTTC.

The chain couples TRBV5-1 to TRBJ2-3; 7 bases agree with TRBD2. J gave up 0 bases and V 5 bases, and 6 bases lay outside the gene matches. The CDR3 length is 15 residues. In germline, CDR1 is SGHRS, CDR2 YFSETQ. The CDR3 nucleotides are TGCGCCAGCAGATCCCAAGCGGGGAGCACAGATACGCAGTATTTT. Translated: CASRSQAGSTDTQYF.

V and J are TRBV27 and TRBJ2-7, with 8 bases matching TRBD2. CDR1 and CDR2 (germline): MNHEY, SMNVEV (reference sequence). This CDR3 has 16 amino acids. With V trimmed by 5 bases and J by 2 bases, 11 bases remained unmatched. This CDR3 is CASSPSSGLVTYEQYF. The CDR3, as DNA: TGTGCCAGCAGTCCGAGCTCGGGACTAGTTACCTACGAGCAGTACTTC.